The 16 T cell receptor beta chains in this list originate from one sample, sequenced in a study of blood T cell repertoires in COVID-19. Sequencing used immunoSEQ multiplex PCR; TCRdb keeps in-frame clones, though not all of them. The sample lists fewer than 200,000 clones, 70% to 90% occurring once. The sequencing input was peripheral blood. The receptors derive from an elderly woman with COVID-19, enrolled during active disease.

The rearrangement joins TRBV6-6 to TRBJ1-6; 7 bases align to TRBD1. V was pared by 6 bases and J by 6 bases, with 8 bases of the junction left unmatched. From germline, CDR1 is MNHNY and CDR2 SVGAGI (reference sequence). The length of the CDR3 is 15 residues. The CDR3 region has the DNA TGTGCCAGCAGCCTTCCGACAGGGACTAATTCACCCCTCCACTTT. Encoded protein: CASSLPTGTNSPLHF.

This chain joins TRBV28 and TRBJ1-5, with D possibly TRBD1 on 5 matching bases. The CDR3 runs to 14 residues. Germline V gene sequence: CDR1 MDHEN, CDR2 SYDVKM. Deletions cut 3 bases from V and 3 bases from J, with 9 bases between. Here the CDR3 reads CASSLGGDNQPQHF. The CDR3 coding sequence is TGTGCCAGCAGTTTGGGGGGGGACAATCAGCCCCAGCATTTT.

The chain has TRBV29-1 and TRBJ1-1; D possibly corresponds to TRBD1 (6 bases). CDR3 length equals 13 residues. The germline V gene has CDR1 SQVTM and CDR2 ANQGSEA. Trimming pared 5 bases from V and 0 bases from J, leaving 10 bases between. The CDR3: CSVRGGMNTEAFF. The DNA of the CDR3 is TGCAGCGTTAGAGGGGGTATGAACACTGAAGCTTTCTTT.

This chain links TRBV7-8 with TRBJ2-7; 9 bases fit TRBD2. This CDR3 is 15 amino acids long. V was clipped by 1 base and J by 5 bases; unmatched bases: 6. From germline, CDR1 is SGHVS and CDR2 FQNEAQ. CDR3 sequence (DNA): TGTGCCAGCAGCTTAGGAGCGGGAGGTTGGGACGAGCAGTACTTC. Translation: CASSLGAGGWDEQYF.

The V and J genes are TRBV5-8 and TRBJ2-1; 9 bases agree with TRBD2. This CDR3 has 15 residues. CDR1 SGHTS and CDR2 YDEGEE come from the germline V gene. V shed 7 bases and J 6 bases; nucleotides not matched to a gene: 11. This CDR3 is CASFRRGGAPNEQFF. CDR3 bases: TGTGCCAGCTTCCGTCGCGGGGGGGCTCCCAATGAGCAGTTCTTC.

The rearrangement uses TRBV6-4 and TRBJ2-2; the match to TRBD2 covers 8 bases. CDR1 is MRHNA, CDR2 SNTAGT, per germline. This CDR3 has 14 residues. V shed 6 bases, J shed 1 base, and the junction held 1 base outside the gene matches. The CDR3 sequence is CASSAGGNTGELFF. Here the CDR3 DNA reads TGTGCCAGCAGCGCGGGGGGGAACACCGGGGAGCTGTTTTTT.

For this clone: Mismatch with germline at one junction end may stem from a read error. The chain joins TRBV3-1 (or the pseudogene TRBV3-2) to TRBJ2-6; 7 nucleotides match TRBD1. The CDR3 is made up of 15 amino acids. CDR1 and CDR2 from the germline V gene are LGHDT and YNNKEL (reference sequence). Here the CDR3 DNA reads TGTGCCATCAGCAGGGGGTTCGGTGGGGCCAACGTCCTGACTTTC. Translation gives CAISRGFGGANVLTF.

Only a few counts were recorded for this clone. The J gene is TRBJ2-7, the V gene TRBV27; D unresolved. The CDR3 loop spans 14 amino acids. V shed 5 bases and J shed 0 bases, with 11 bases lying between them. Germline V CDR1 and CDR2: MNHEY, SMNVEV (reference sequence). CDR3 in amino acids: CASSHPGSSYEQYF. The DNA of the CDR3 is TGTGCCAGCAGTCATCCAGGAAGCTCCTACGAGCAGTACTTC.

The V gene is TRBV11-2, the J gene TRBJ2-5; tentative D call: TRBD2 (6 bases). Trimming cost V 5 bases and J 0 bases, with 13 bases left between them. The germline gives CDR1 SGHAT, CDR2 FQNNGV. The CDR3 loop spans 15 amino acids. CDR3 nucleotides: TGTGCCAGCAGCCTCAACGGGGGACACCAAGAGACCCAGTACTTC. This gives the protein CASSLNGGHQETQYF.

This clone is a singleton in its sample. The chain carries TRBV5-1 and TRBJ1-1; TRBD1 aligns across 7 bases. Germline CDR1 SGHRS, CDR2 YFSETQ. CDR3 length: 13 amino acids. After removal of 3 bases from V and 10 bases from J, the junction contained 9 bases not matched to a gene. In nucleotides, the CDR3 is TGCGCCAGCAGCTCGACCGCGACAGGGATAGCTTTCTTT. As protein: CASSSTATGIAFF. The variable domain in full, completed from reference TRBV5-1 and TRBJ1-1, reads KAGVTQTPRYLIKTRGQQVTLSCSPISGHRSVSWYQQTPGQGLQFLFEYFSETQRNKGNFPGRFSGRQFSNSRSEMNVSTLELGDSALYLCASSSTATGIAFFGQGTRLTVV.

This clone was seen just once. This rearrangement joins TRBV5-4 to TRBJ2-5, with TRBD2 identical over 8 bases. The V gene's germline CDR1 is SGHNT and CDR2 YYREEE (reference sequence). Trimming cost V 4 bases and J 5 bases; bases outside gene matches: 10. The CDR3 sequence is 15 residues long. CDR3 sequence: CASSLVSSGSETQYF. DNA for the CDR3: TGTGCCAGCAGCCTCGTAAGCAGCGGGAGTGAGACCCAGTACTTC.

This clone was observed at least ten times. J is TRBJ1-1 and V is TRBV7-9, with 10 positions matching TRBD1. The V and J ends lost 3 bases and 1 base, in that order; junction bases with no gene match: 11. This CDR3 is built from 18 residues. Germline CDR1 reads SEHNR; CDR2 reads FQNEAQ (reference sequence). The CDR3 protein is CASSLADRGHSPNTEAFF. The CDR3, as DNA: TGTGCCAGCAGCTTGGCAGACAGGGGGCACTCTCCGAACACTGAAGCTTTCTTT.

This clone was seen a handful of times. The chain couples TRBV28 to TRBJ1-2; D call uncertain. The V gene lost 5 bases and the J gene lost 4 bases, with 5 bases spanning the gap. Germline values: CDR1 MDHEN, CDR2 SYDVKM. This CDR3 has 11 amino acids. The CDR3 protein is CASSELYGYTF. CDR3 coding DNA: TGTGCCAGCAGTGAGCTCTATGGCTACACCTTC.

V is TRBV28 and J is TRBJ2-3; 9 nucleotides match TRBD2. Germline trimming cut 4 bases from V and 0 bases from J; bases unmatched to any gene: 5. The CDR3 totals 16 residues. The germline V gene encodes CDR1 MDHEN and CDR2 SYDVKM. CDR3 DNA: TGTGCCAGCAGTTCCTTTAGCGGGAGTAGCACAGATACGCAGTATTTT. This codes for CASSSFSGSSTDTQYF.

The chain combines TRBV3-1 (or the pseudogene TRBV3-2) with TRBJ1-1; 8 nucleotides match TRBD1. Germline trimming cut 6 bases from V and 1 base from J; bases unmatched to any gene: 4. This CDR3 has 14 amino acids. CDR1 is LGHDT and CDR2 is YNNKEL in the germline V gene (reference sequence). The CDR3 reads CASRPQGANTEAFF. The CDR3 region has the DNA TGTGCCAGCAGACCCCAGGGGGCGAACACTGAAGCTTTCTTT.

The chain has TRBV9 and TRBJ1-1, with 8 bases identical to TRBD1. The CDR3 loop spans 13 amino acids. The germline V gene encodes CDR1 SGDLS and CDR2 YYNGEE. Trimming cost V 3 bases and J 5 bases; bases outside gene matches: 3. The CDR3 reads CASSETGGTEAFF. The CDR3 bases are TGTGCCAGCAGCGAAACAGGGGGAACTGAAGCTTTCTTT. Full variable domain (outside the CDR3, taken from reference TRBV9 and TRBJ1-1): DSGVTQTPKHLITATGQRVTLRCSPRSGDLSVYWYQQSLDQGLQFLIQYYNGEERAKGNILERFSAQQFPDLHSELNLSSLELGDSALYFCASSETGGTEAFFGQGTRLTVV.